A single sample gave rise to the 32 T cell receptor beta chains below, sequenced in a study of immune evolution from preneoplasia to lung adenocarcinoma. The table came from immunoSEQ multiplex PCR; TCRdb's copy has only in-frame clones and leaves some out. Altogether fewer than 4,500 clones are present, 85% being singletons, with the ten largest covering approximately 2%. The sequencing sample was made of FFPE invasive lung adenocarcinoma tissue. The receptors were sampled from a person aged 45 to 59 with lung adenocarcinoma.

The rearrangement uses TRBV19 and TRBJ1-2; D remains ambiguous. Per the germline V gene, CDR1 is LNHDA and CDR2 is SQIVND (reference sequence). The CDR3 spans 14 residues. Trimming shortened V by 1 base and J by 1 base, and 7 bases separated the two germline ends. The CDR3, as DNA: TGTGCCAGTAGTATAGTGCGGGATAACTATGGCTACACCTTC. It specifies CASSIVRDNYGYTF. The variable domain in full, with the rest retrieved from reference TRBV19 and TRBJ1-2, is DGGITQSPKYLFRKEGQNVTLSCEQNLNHDAMYWYRQDPGQGLRLIYYSQIVNDFQKGDIAEGYSVSREKKESFPLTVTSAQKNPTAFYLCASSIVRDNYGYTFGSGTRLTVV.

The chain uses TRBV7-3 and TRBJ2-5; D uncertain. V lost 2 bases and J 2 bases, leaving 6 bases between the germline ends. Germline CDR1 SGHTA, CDR2 FQGTGA. CDR3 length equals 13 residues. The CDR3 nucleotides are TGTGCCAGCAGCTTAGGGCTACAAGAGACCCAGTACTTC. The encoded protein is CASSLGLQETQYF.

The gene calls are TRBV28 and TRBJ1-1, with 9 bases lining up with TRBD1. Germline CDR1 MDHEN, CDR2 SYDVKM. The CDR3 extends over 14 amino acids. V lost 6 bases to trimming and J lost 4 bases; unmatched junction nucleotides: 6. The CDR3 protein is CASRDTGGATEAFF. CDR3 coding DNA: TGTGCCAGCAGAGATACAGGGGGCGCCACTGAAGCTTTCTTT.

CDR3 DNA sequence: TGTGCCTGGAGTGTAGTTGTTGAAGCTTTCTTT. It encodes CAWSVVVEAFF. V and J are TRBV30 and TRBJ1-1, with D uncertain. The CDR3 extends over 11 amino acids. V lost 0 bases and J 7 bases, leaving 6 bases between the germline ends. Germline-derived CDR1 and CDR2 are GTSNPN and SVGIG (reference sequence).

V is TRBV6-5 and J is TRBJ2-1; D possibly corresponds to TRBD2 (7 bases). Trimming shortened V by 11 bases and J by 2 bases, and 16 bases separated the two germline ends. Germline CDR1 and CDR2: MNHEY and SVGAGI. The CDR3 is 14 amino acids. Written as DNA, the CDR3 is TGTGCCGCCGGTGGGGGGGCCCCCTACAATGAGCAGTTCTTC. Translated: CAAGGGAPYNEQFF.

The rearrangement uses TRBV5-1 and TRBJ2-2; TRBD2 matches at 9 bases. Germline values: CDR1 SGHRS, CDR2 YFSETQ. The length of the CDR3 is 16 residues. The junction had 7 bases not matched to a gene; V was cut back by 1 base and J by 6 bases. This CDR3 is CASSLSMTSGSGELFF. The CDR3 DNA sequence: TGCGCCAGCAGCTTGTCGATGACTAGCGGCTCCGGGGAGCTGTTTTTT.

V is TRBV18 and J is TRBJ2-7; no firm D call. Germline CDR1 KGHSH, CDR2 LQKENI. The V and J ends lost 0 bases and 7 bases respectively, with 13 bases between them. CDR3 length equals 14 residues. The CDR3, as DNA: TGTGCCAGCTCACCACCGTCTGGCACGGGTGAGCAGTACTTC. Protein product: CASSPPSGTGEQYF.

The chain joins TRBV30 to TRBJ1-4; D is unresolved. The germline CDR1 and CDR2 sequences are GTSNPN and SVGIG (reference sequence). V was shortened by 2 bases and J by 7 bases, with 5 bases between the two germline ends. The CDR3 extends over 11 amino acids. This CDR3 is CAWSLVEKLFF. The CDR3 DNA reads as TGTGCCTGGAGTCTAGTTGAAAAACTGTTTTTT.

The chain employs TRBV19 and TRBJ1-1; TRBD1 is a possible D gene (5 bases). Germline V lookup: CDR1 LNHDA, CDR2 SQIVND (reference sequence). V was shortened by 6 bases and J by 0 bases, with 14 bases between the two germline ends. This CDR3 has 15 residues. The CDR3 reads CASSRDGSMNTEAFF. The DNA of the CDR3 is TGTGCCAGTAGCAGGGACGGATCCATGAACACTGAAGCTTTCTTT.

The genes are TRBV28 and TRBJ2-1; TRBD2 agrees at 9 bases. V lost 4 bases and J lost 4; bases outside the gene matches: 8. Germline loops: CDR1 MDHEN, CDR2 SYDVKM. The CDR3 contains 16 residues. This chain's CDR3 is CASSSLGAGGYNEQFF. The CDR3 region has the DNA TGTGCCAGCAGTTCCCTCGGGGCGGGAGGGTACAATGAGCAGTTCTTC.

The chain is built from TRBV5-1 and TRBJ2-1, with D possibly TRBD2 on 6 matching bases. Germline V lookup: CDR1 SGHRS, CDR2 YFSETQ. The CDR3 covers 16 residues. V lost 3 bases to trimming and J lost 2 bases, with 15 bases between them. The CDR3 here is CASSSTSGVTYNEQFF. The CDR3 DNA reads as TGCGCCAGCAGCTCCACCTCGGGGGTCACCTACAATGAGCAGTTCTTC.

The chain carries TRBV7-9 and TRBJ1-5, with D tentatively TRBD1 (5 bases). Germline CDR1 is SEHNR and CDR2 is FQNEAQ (reference sequence). V lost 7 bases, J lost 7 bases, and 17 bases lay in between. This CDR3 region has 14 residues. CDR3 residues: CASTKEGSTQPQHF. CDR3 nucleotides: TGTGCCAGCACCAAAGAGGGGTCCACCCAGCCCCAGCATTTT. Drawing the rest from reference TRBV7-9 and TRBJ1-5, the complete variable domain is DTGVSQNPRHKITKRGQNVTFRCDPISEHNRLYWYRQTLGQGPEFLTYFQNEAQLEKSRLLSDRFSAERPKGSFSTLEIQRTEQGDSAMYLCASTKEGSTQPQHFGDGTRLSIL.

This chain connects TRBV16 to TRBJ1-5, with no clear D. The CDR3 extends over 15 amino acids. CDR1 is KGHSY, CDR2 FQNENV, per germline. V was pared by 4 bases and J by 0 bases, with 10 bases between. In DNA, the CDR3 is TGTGCCAGCAGCCGGCCGGGTTCTAGCAATCAGCCCCAGCATTTT. This sequence encodes CASSRPGSSNQPQHF.

In regard to this clone: One junction end does not reproduce the germline sequence, and a read error may be involved. The V gene is TRBV7-7, the J gene TRBJ2-5; TRBD1 matches 8 bases. This CDR3 is 16 amino acids long. CDR1 and CDR2 from the germline V gene are SSHAT and FNYEAQ (reference sequence). The CDR3 loop reads CASSPASGGGGETQYF. The DNA for the CDR3 is TGTGCTAGCAGCCCCGCATCAGGGGGCGGAGGAGAGACCCAGTACTTC.

The rearrangement uses TRBV7-8 and TRBJ2-7; D gene ambiguous. The CDR3 loop spans 12 amino acids. V was pared by 5 bases and J by 3 bases, with 8 bases between. Germline V CDR1 and CDR2: SGHVS, FQNEAQ. CDR3 coding DNA: TGTGCCAGCAGCCCGCAAAACTACGAGCAGTACTTC. Its translation is CASSPQNYEQYF.

The rearrangement joins TRBV11-2 to TRBJ1-1, with D perhaps TRBD1 (5 bases). This CDR3 region has 14 residues. V was clipped by 0 bases and J by 7 bases, with 12 bases between them. CDR1 and CDR2 from the germline V gene are SGHAT and FQNNGV. CDR3 nucleotides: TGTGCCAGCAGCTTAGAAACAGGCCCGAATGAAGCTTTCTTT. Encoded protein: CASSLETGPNEAFF. The variable domain in full, completed from reference TRBV11-2 and TRBJ1-1, reads EAGVAQSPRYKIIEKRQSVAFWCNPISGHATLYWYQQILGQGPKLLIQFQNNGVVDDSQLPKDRFSAERLKGVDSTLKIQPAKLEDSAVYLCASSLETGPNEAFFGQGTRLTVV.

This clone has just a few counts. The chain couples TRBV29-1 to TRBJ2-3, with D uncertain. The CDR3 extends over 13 amino acids. V was trimmed by 7 bases and J by 5 bases, leaving 16 bases between them. Germline CDR1 and CDR2: SQVTM and ANQGSEA. The CDR3 region is CSADAVGVDTQYF. The CDR3 nucleotides are TGCAGCGCCGATGCGGTTGGGGTAGATACGCAGTATTTT.

Only one count was recorded for this clone. For the CDR3, the DNA is TGTGCCAGCAGCACACGACTCCGCGGGGGGTTCAATGAGCAGTTCTTC. Encoded protein: CASSTRLRGGFNEQFF. The chain joins TRBV7-2 to TRBJ2-1, with TRBD2 matching over 8 bases. The J segment lost 6 bases and the V segment lost 5 bases, leaving 12 bases of the junction unmatched. The germline CDR1 and CDR2 sequences are SGHTA and FQGNSA. The CDR3 loop spans 16 amino acids.

The genes are TRBV6-1 and TRBJ2-1; 7 positions agree with TRBD1. The CDR3 covers 14 residues. The germline gives CDR1 MNHNS, CDR2 SASEGT. Germline trimming cut 7 bases from V and 5 bases from J; bases unmatched to any gene: 8. Here the CDR3 DNA reads TGTGCCAGCAAAACGGGACAGAACAACAATGAGCAGTTCTTC. Its translation: CASKTGQNNNEQFF.

The rearrangement links TRBV5-4 to TRBJ2-3, with D maybe TRBD1 (7 bases). V was pared by 4 bases and J by 1 base, with 16 bases between. The germline V gene encodes CDR1 SGHNT and CDR2 YYREEE (reference sequence). The CDR3 has 16 amino acids. In DNA, the CDR3 is TGTGCCAGCAGCCCATCCAGGGGGGCGGGCACAGATACGCAGTATTTT. Protein: CASSPSRGAGTDTQYF.

This chain joins TRBV7-9 and TRBJ1-5; D may be TRBD1 (5 bases). The length of the CDR3 is 17 residues. CDR1 SEHNR and CDR2 FQNEAQ come from the germline V gene (reference sequence). V was clipped by 1 base and J by 2 bases, with 15 bases between them. In DNA form, the CDR3 reads TGTGCCAGCAGCTTAGGCGCGGGAGTAGGGGGCAATCAGCCCCAGCATTTT. The encoded protein is CASSLGAGVGGNQPQHF.

This CDR3 is CASSEAGFASNQPQHF. CDR3 in DNA: TGTGCCAGCAGTGAAGCCGGGTTCGCTAGCAATCAGCCCCAGCATTTT. This rearrangement joins TRBV6-1 to TRBJ1-5; D unresolved. The CDR3 runs 16 residues. V lost 0 bases to trimming and J lost 0 bases, with 9 bases between them. CDR1 MNHNS and CDR2 SASEGT come from the germline V gene.

The chain combines TRBV6-6 with TRBJ1-6; 8 nucleotides line up with TRBD1. J lost 7 bases, V lost 0 bases, and 2 bases had no gene match. The CDR3 totals 15 residues. Germline CDR1 MNHNY, CDR2 SVGAGI (reference sequence). The CDR3 spells CASSYSTGGNSPLHF. The CDR3 bases are TGTGCCAGCAGTTACTCAACAGGGGGAAATTCACCCCTCCACTTT.

The J gene is TRBJ1-6, the V gene TRBV21-1. TRBV21-1 is described as a pseudogene. This CDR3 contains 12 residues. CDR3 DNA sequence: TGTGCCAGCGGAGGAGAAAATTCACCCCTCCACTTT. It yields the protein CASGGENSPLHF.

The chain couples TRBV15 to TRBJ1-2, with 7 bases aligning to TRBD1. The CDR3 spans 15 residues. Germline V gene data show CDR1 as LNHNV and CDR2 as YYDKDF (reference sequence). V shed 5 bases, J shed 5 bases, and the junction held 11 bases outside the gene matches. This CDR3 reads CATSDEGTANYGYTF. CDR3 nucleotides: TGTGCCACCAGCGACGAGGGGACAGCGAATTATGGCTACACCTTC.

The rearrangement uses TRBV18 and TRBJ2-3; no clear D gene. The ends were cut back, 2 bases at V and 3 bases at J, with 3 bases in the middle. There are 12 residues in the CDR3. Germline-derived CDR1 and CDR2 are KGHSH and LQKENI. The CDR3 region is CASSPRTDTQYF. The CDR3 bases are TGTGCCAGCTCACCAAGGACAGATACGCAGTATTTT.

The chain carries TRBV18 and TRBJ1-1; D is unresolved. Germline CDR1 reads KGHSH; CDR2 reads LQKENI. V lost 4 bases and J lost 0, with 15 bases in between. This CDR3 is 16 amino acids long. As DNA, the CDR3 is TGTGCCAGCTCACTTGGCACTGGAGACGTGAACACTGAAGCTTTCTTT. This gives the protein CASSLGTGDVNTEAFF.

This clone was detected once. The genes are TRBV5-6 and TRBJ2-5, with D tentatively TRBD2 (6 bases). The CDR3 spans 14 residues. V was trimmed by 4 bases and J by 5 bases, leaving 15 bases between them. CDR1 and CDR2 (germline): SGHDT, YYEEEE. CDR3 residues: CASSLGGRMETQYF. The CDR3 coding sequence is TGTGCCAGCAGCCTTGGGGGGAGGATGGAGACCCAGTACTTC.

As for this clone: Its ends do not fully match the called genes, so a read error is possible. V gene TRBV7-7 combines with J gene TRBJ2-1; possibly TRBD1 for D (5 bases). The CDR3 is 15 residues long. Germline loops: CDR1 SSHAT, CDR2 FNYEAQ (reference sequence). The CDR3 reads CASSLGESLYNEQFF. For the CDR3, the DNA is TGTGCTAGCAGCTTAGGGGAATCTTTATACAATGAGCAGTTCTTC.

The chain recombines TRBV10-3 with TRBJ1-1, with 7 positions matching TRBD1. Germline V gene sequence: CDR1 ENHRY, CDR2 SYGVKD. The CDR3 extends over 15 amino acids. The J segment lost 7 bases and the V segment lost 6 bases, leaving 14 bases of the junction unmatched. CDR3 residues: CAIRVSDRERSEAFF. The CDR3 bases are TGTGCCATCAGAGTTTCAGACAGGGAACGAAGTGAAGCTTTCTTT.

The chain uses TRBV2 and TRBJ2-7; D is possibly TRBD1 (6 bases). From germline, CDR1 is SNHLY and CDR2 FYNNEI. V gave up 8 bases and J gave up 2 bases, with 13 bases separating them. This CDR3 contains 13 residues. CDR3: CASRLTGPYEQYF. CDR3 bases: TGTGCCAGCCGCCTGACAGGCCCCTACGAGCAGTACTTC.

This rearrangement joins TRBV7-8 to TRBJ1-2; D not certain. Trimming left V 1 base short and J 8 bases short, with 8 bases between. This CDR3 contains 12 residues. Per germline, CDR1 SGHVS and CDR2 FQNEAQ. In DNA form, the CDR3 reads TGTGCCAGCAGCTTAGGGTCGTGGGGCTACACCTTC. It is translated as CASSLGSWGYTF.